The T cell receptor beta chain described here comes from a study of control samples from healthy donors and cancer patients. Here immunoSEQ multiplex PCR was the method, and the copy in TCRdb shows in-frame clones only, minus some. The sample has 90,000 to 130,000 clones, 88% seen once; the top ten hold roughly 4%. Germline-derived CDR1 and CDR2 are LNHDA and SQIVND (reference sequence). This CDR3 has 13 amino acids. The ends lost 6 bases at V and 6 bases at J; junction bases unmatched: 3. The TCR was taken from a woman in her sixties with lung cancer. Material: PBMCs. The chain links TRBV19 to TRBJ1-4, with TRBD1 identical over 8 bases. CDR3 loop: CASRGTGDEKLFF. In DNA, the CDR3 is TGTGCCAGTAGAGGGACAGGAGATGAAAAACTGTTTTTT.